These T cell receptor beta chains were read from a single sample in a study of cytomegalovirus exposure and HLA in healthy donors. This table comes from immunoSEQ multiplex PCR, and its TCRdb copy is limited to in-frame clones, with some not included. The sample records approximately 90,000 clones, about 94% being singletons. The source material was PBMCs. These receptors originate from a woman aged 25-40 years in good health and CMV-seropositive. Each CDR3 is given with its conserved first and last residue. Each record gives: D gene, V gene, J gene, clone size, CDR3 protein, CDR3 DNA. D genes are given only for firm matches. Some rows mark clone size as missing; the rest say once, few, many or name a class of expanded clone.

TRBD2	TRBV4-1	TRBJ2-7	NA	CASSQDPSGKREQYF	TGCGCCAGCAGCCAAGATCCCAGCGGGAAACGCGAGCAGTACTTC
TRBD2	TRBV10-3	TRBJ2-1	NA	CASSASGVYNEQFF	TGTGCTTCTTCTGCTAGCGGGGTTTACAATGAGCAGTTCTTC
TRBD1	TRBV28	TRBJ2-7	NA	CASSSDRDRGYEQYF	TGTGCCAGCAGTTCGGACCGGGACAGGGGCTACGAGCAGTACTTC
TRBD1	TRBV27	TRBJ2-7	NA	CASSETGGGYEQYF	TGTGCCAGCAGCGAGACAGGGGGTGGCTACGAGCAGTACTTC
TRBD1	TRBV5-4	TRBJ2-3	NA	CASSSTGVGTDTQYF	TGTGCCAGCAGCTCTACAGGGGTGGGCACAGATACGCAGTATTTT
TRBD2	TRBV7-9	TRBJ2-1	NA	CASSPGGLAGDYNEQFF	TGTGCCAGCAGTCCTGGGGGTTTAGCGGGAGATTACAATGAGCAGTTCTTC
TRBD2	TRBV9	TRBJ2-1	NA	CASNPGWGTSGYNEQFF	TGTGCCAGCAACCCCGGTTGGGGGACTAGCGGTTACAATGAGCAGTTCTTC
NA	TRBV19	TRBJ1-5	NA	CASSLQPNQPQHF	TGTGCCAGTAGTTTACAGCCCAATCAGCCCCAGCATTTT
NA	TRBV10-1	TRBJ1-5	few	CASRGRGQPQHF	TGCGCCAGCAGGGGTAGGGGTCAGCCCCAGCATTTT
TRBD2	TRBV7-2	TRBJ2-5	NA	CASSRGDRETQYF	TGTGCCAGCAGCCGGGGGGACCGAGAGACCCAGTACTTC
TRBD1	TRBV6-1	TRBJ2-1	once	CASSERTGGIGEQFF	TGTGCCAGCAGTGAAAGGACAGGGGGCATTGGTGAGCAGTTCTTC
NA	TRBV6-5	TRBJ1-2	NA	CASSGITERGYTF	TGTGCCAGCAGCGGGATTACCGAAAGGGGCTACACCTTC
NA	TRBV7-9	TRBJ1-4	NA	CASSSSGGEKLFF	TGTGCCAGCAGCTCCTCCGGGGGAGAAAAACTGTTTTTT
NA	TRBV4-2	TRBJ2-1	NA	CASSQGPGHPRSDEQFF	TGTGCCAGCAGCCAAGGCCCGGGACACCCCCGATCCGATGAGCAGTTCTTC
TRBD1	TRBV5-1	TRBJ2-6	NA	CASSLIPGQRFSGANVLTF	TGCGCCAGCAGCTTAATACCGGGACAGCGATTCTCTGGGGCCAACGTCCTGACTTTC
NA	TRBV7-2	TRBJ2-5	NA	CASSFGGYETQYF	TGTGCCAGCAGCTTTGGAGGATACGAGACCCAGTACTTC
TRBD1	TRBV5-4	TRBJ2-5	NA	CASSEDRGETQYF	TGTGCCAGCAGCGAGGACAGGGGAGAGACCCAGTACTTC
NA	TRBV4-3	TRBJ2-4	NA	CASSQEGRDGGKNIQYF	TGCGCCAGCAGCCAAGAAGGGCGGGACGGAGGCAAAAACATTCAGTACTTC
TRBD2	TRBV27	TRBJ2-5	NA	CASSLLAAGVTQYF	TGTGCCAGCAGCCTACTAGCGGCTGGGGTGACCCAGTACTTC
NA	TRBV4-2	TRBJ2-7	NA	CASSQSGSYEQYF	TGTGCCAGCAGCCAATCCGGTTCCTACGAGCAGTACTTC
NA	TRBV19	TRBJ2-3	few	CASSLNRGTDTQYF	TGTGCCAGTAGCCTGAACAGGGGCACAGATACGCAGTATTTT
NA	TRBV7-9	TRBJ1-2	once	CASSRGQSFYGYTF	TGTGCCAGCAGCCGCGGTCAGTCTTTCTATGGCTACACCTTC
NA	TRBV4-2	TRBJ2-7	NA	CASSQDQVSYEQYF	TGTGCCAGCAGCCAAGACCAGGTTTCCTACGAGCAGTACTTC
TRBD2	TRBV11-2	TRBJ2-7	NA	CASRSPGGAAYEQYF	TGTGCCAGCAGATCCCCCGGGGGGGCGGCCTACGAGCAGTACTTC
NA	TRBV6-4	TRBJ2-2	NA	CASSQGLRTGELFF	TGTGCCAGCAGTCAGGGACTGAGGACCGGGGAGCTGTTTTTT
TRBD2	TRBV7-2	TRBJ2-5	NA	CASSPRTRLGYIGTQYF	TGTGCCAGCAGCCCTCGGACTAGGTTGGGGTATATCGGGACCCAGTACTTC
TRBD2	TRBV5-6	TRBJ2-7	NA	CASSSRGWSAGTNGEQYF	TGTGCCAGCAGCTCAAGAGGCTGGTCGGCAGGGACTAATGGGGAGCAGTACTTC
TRBD2	TRBV6-6	TRBJ2-1	NA	CASRSGLAGGQFF	TGTGCCAGCAGGTCCGGACTAGCGGGAGGACAGTTCTTC
TRBD2	TRBV7-9	TRBJ2-2	NA	CASSLVVGVAGGSTGELFF	TGTGCCAGCAGCTTAGTCGTGGGTGTCGCGGGAGGCTCCACCGGGGAGCTGTTTTTT
NA	TRBV30	TRBJ2-7	NA	CAWRGGALGEQYF	TGTGCCTGGAGAGGGGGGGCTCTGGGCGAGCAGTACTTC
NA	TRBV7-2	TRBJ1-4	NA	CASSQWTLNEKLFF	TGTGCCAGCAGCCAATGGACACTTAATGAAAAACTGTTTTTT
TRBD2	TRBV23-1	TRBJ2-7	once	CASSQSDPTSGRVNFEQYF	TGCGCCAGCAGTCAATCGGACCCTACTAGCGGGAGGGTGAATTTCGAGCAGTACTTC
TRBD1	TRBV30	TRBJ1-1	NA	CAWRVGQGNTEAFF	TGTGCCTGGAGAGTGGGACAGGGGAACACTGAAGCTTTCTTT
NA	TRBV7-2	TRBJ1-1	NA	CASSSQSGYMNTEAFF	TGTGCCAGCAGCTCCCAATCGGGATACATGAACACTGAAGCTTTCTTT
TRBD2	TRBV29-1	TRBJ2-1	NA	CSVEDPTASGRPIGYNEQFF	TGCAGCGTTGAAGATCCTACGGCTAGCGGGAGACCAATAGGCTACAATGAGCAGTTCTTC
TRBD1	TRBV13	TRBJ1-4	NA	CASSFQGAQKLFF	TGTGCCAGCAGCTTCCAGGGGGCCCAAAAACTGTTTTTT
NA	TRBV11-2	TRBJ2-1	NA	CASSLDLAGEQFF	TGTGCCAGCAGCTTAGATCTTGCGGGTGAGCAGTTCTTC
NA	TRBV28	TRBJ2-3	NA	CASSLVIGADTQYF	TGTGCCAGCAGTTTAGTAATCGGGGCAGATACGCAGTATTTT
NA	TRBV19	TRBJ2-3	NA	CASTPGRGSGTDTQYF	TGTGCCAGTACTCCTGGTAGAGGGTCGGGCACAGATACGCAGTATTTT
TRBD2	TRBV11-2	TRBJ2-4	NA	CASMGLAGYRNIQYF	TGTGCCAGCATGGGACTAGCGGGGTATCGAAACATTCAGTACTTC
TRBD2	TRBV19	TRBJ2-1	NA	CASSIGGLVSEQFF	TGTGCCAGTAGTATAGGGGGACTAGTTTCTGAGCAGTTCTTC
NA	TRBV6-5	TRBJ1-5	NA	CASSLVNQPQHF	TGTGCCAGCAGCCTAGTTAATCAGCCCCAGCATTTT
NA	TRBV27	TRBJ2-7	NA	CASQVGQGSEQYF	TGTGCCAGTCAGGTTGGGCAGGGTTCCGAGCAGTACTTC
NA	TRBV5-1	TRBJ1-2	once	CASGLGTSSSYGYTF	TGCGCCAGCGGGCTGGGCACCTCTAGCTCATATGGCTACACCTTC
TRBD1	TRBV18	TRBJ1-2	few	CASSPGTGVGYTF	TGTGCCAGCTCCCCAGGGACAGGGGTTGGCTACACCTTC
NA	TRBV28	TRBJ2-7	NA	CASSLSNSYEQYF	TGTGCCAGCAGTTTATCTAATAGCTACGAGCAGTACTTC
TRBD2	TRBV9	TRBJ2-1	NA	CASSARLAGVPDEQFF	TGTGCCAGCAGCGCCCGACTAGCGGGAGTTCCGGATGAGCAGTTCTTC
TRBD1	TRBV2	TRBJ1-1	NA	CASSRQGSTEAFF	TGTGCCAGCAGCCGACAGGGTAGCACTGAAGCTTTCTTT
NA	TRBV5-1	TRBJ2-4	NA	CASSQTTTKNIQYF	TGCGCCAGCAGCCAAACTACTACCAAAAACATTCAGTACTTC
TRBD1	TRBV19	TRBJ1-4	NA	CASQTGLATNEKLFF	TGTGCCAGCCAGACAGGGCTTGCAACTAATGAAAAACTGTTTTTT
NA	TRBV30	TRBJ2-2	NA	CAWSAGDLLTGELFF	TGTGCCTGGAGTGCAGGTGATCTTCTCACCGGGGAGCTGTTTTTT
NA	TRBV19	TRBJ1-5	NA	CASSKDTNQPQHF	TGTGCCAGTAGTAAGGACACCAATCAGCCCCAGCATTTT
NA	TRBV9	TRBJ1-2	NA	CASSVTQDYGYTF	TGTGCCAGCAGCGTTACCCAGGACTATGGCTACACCTTC
TRBD1	TRBV7-2	TRBJ2-3	NA	CASSRDRVADTQYF	TGTGCCAGCAGCCGGGACAGGGTAGCAGATACGCAGTATTTT
TRBD2	TRBV5-1	TRBJ2-2	NA	CASSSRVLAGEGTGELFF	TGCGCCAGCAGCTCCCGGGTACTAGCGGGAGAAGGCACCGGGGAGCTGTTTTTT
NA	TRBV7-9	TRBJ1-1	NA	CASERQKDTEAFF	TGTGCCAGCGAAAGACAGAAGGACACTGAAGCTTTCTTT
NA	TRBV28	TRBJ1-1	NA	CASVVGGEGDTEAFF	TGTGCCAGCGTTGTCGGTGGGGAAGGGGACACTGAAGCTTTCTTT
NA	TRBV5-8	TRBJ2-7	NA	CASSFSPPREQYF	TGTGCCAGCAGCTTCTCCCCCCCGCGCGAGCAGTACTTC
TRBD2	TRBV7-3	TRBJ2-7	NA	CASSLVGDGRAAIYEQYF	TGTGCCAGCAGCTTAGTCGGTGACGGGAGGGCCGCAATCTACGAGCAGTACTTC